This T cell receptor beta chain was profiled in a study of human T cells and chemical hapten exposure. Study at large: Among samples, TCR yields varied mainly because of small differences in pooled library volume.

Regarding the study as a whole: Versus controls, significantly more large CDR3 similarity clusters arose from expanded TCRs. Donors in the study had alopecia, meaning their immune response may differ from healthy people's.

As to this clonotype: Its specificity is not known.

As for time point: pre-sensitization, week 0. The treatment: therapeutic diphenylcyclopropenone sensitization with weekly scalp DPC. The library tagged each cDNA molecule with unique molecular identifiers. TCRdb recomputed calls from the RACE reads with MiXCR, one row per CDR3 protein. The table has around 200,000 distinct CDR3 sequences, around 30% seen once. The sample here was whole blood, taken in connection with sensitization to the hapten diphenylcyclopropenone (DPC). The origin of this receptor is a woman aged 25 to 45 with alopecia areata. Some clones in this sample may be carry-over from other donors' samples.

The CDR3: CASRPEGSETQYF. In DNA form, the CDR3 reads TGTGCCAGCAGACCAGAGGGGTCAGAGACCCAGTACTTC. The V gene is TRBV28, the J gene TRBJ2-5; tentatively, D is TRBD1 or TRBD2 (5 bases each). The CDR3 contains 13 residues. Germline CDR1 reads MDHEN; CDR2 reads SYDVKM. V was shortened by 6 bases and J by 4 bases, with 12 bases between the two germline ends.